The rows below give T cell receptor beta chains drawn from one sample of a study of cytotoxic CD8 clonotypes in ibrutinib-treated CLL. The data were produced by immunoSEQ multiplex PCR, yet TCRdb's version contains in-frame clones alone and is incomplete. The sample consists of roughly 330,000 clones, 60% to 80% of them appearing once. The sample consisted of PBMCs, taken after 36 months of ibrutinib treatment. The receptors stem from a human donor with chronic lymphocytic leukemia. Both conserved end residues are part of each CDR3. A D gene is named only where the DNA matches it firmly. Clone size, where shown, is once, few, many, or a class for clones that have expanded.

>-|13|TRBV11-2|-|TRBJ1-1
TGTGCCAGCAGTTACGGGGAGCTCTTGAGATCTTTCTTT
CASSYGELLRSFF
>-|15|TRBV27|-|TRBJ2-1
TGTGCCAGCAAATCCCAGAGATCCTATGGCGATGAGCAGTTCTTC
CASKSQRSYGDEQFF
>-|13|TRBV11-2|-|TRBJ1-2
TGTGCCAGCAGCTTAACGGGTACCTATGGCTACACCTTC
CASSLTGTYGYTF
>-|16|TRBV4-1|-|TRBJ2-2
TGCGCCAGCAGCCAAGTGGGCGGGACGAACACCGGGGAGCTGTTTTTT
CASSQVGGTNTGELFF
>-|18|TRBV18|few|TRBJ2-7
TGTGCCAGCTCAAGTCCCGACAGGGTCGGACTAGCTGACGGCGAGCAGTACTTC
CASSSPDRVGLADGEQYF
>-|15|TRBV15|-|TRBJ2-7
TGTGCCACCAGCAGAGAGGGGACCAGTAACTACGAGCAGTACTTC
CATSREGTSNYEQYF
>TRBD1|16|TRBV5-6|-|TRBJ2-3
TGTGCCAGCAGCCGCACCGGGACAGGGGGCACAGATACGCAGTATTTT
CASSRTGTGGTDTQYF
>TRBD1|16|TRBV6-5|-|TRBJ2-7
TGTGCCAGCAGTTACAGGAGGACAGGGAAGAGTAGCGAGCAGTACTTC
CASSYRRTGKSSEQYF
>TRBD2|16|TRBV10-1|-|TRBJ2-1
TGCGCCAGCACCTCTAGCGGGAGGGCCCCAGGGGGTGAGCAGTTCTTC
CASTSSGRAPGGEQFF
>-|14|TRBV18|-|TRBJ2-1
TGTGCCAGCTCCTACCTTCGTGGGAGTAATGAGCAGTTCTTC
CASSYLRGSNEQFF
>TRBD2|17|TRBV23-1|-|TRBJ2-5
TGCGCCAGCAGCCGCCAAACTAGCGGGGGGGCCAGTGAGACCCAGTACTTC
CASSRQTSGGASETQYF
>TRBD1|14|TRBV5-4|-|TRBJ2-1
TGTGCCAGCAGCTTGAAACAGGGGGCGGGTGAGCAGTTCTTC
CASSLKQGAGEQFF
>-|14|TRBV27|few|TRBJ1-2
TGTGCCAGCAGTTTTAGCCGAGCTAACTATGGCTACACCTTC
CASSFSRANYGYTF
>-|12|TRBV7-2|-|TRBJ2-5
TGTGCCAGCAGCTTAGATGCAAAGACCCAGTACTTC
CASSLDAKTQYF
>-|15|TRBV15|once|TRBJ2-5
TGTGCCACCAGCAGAGCCCCGGAGCGCCAAGAGACCCAGTACTTC
CATSRAPERQETQYF
>-|11|TRBV25-1|-|TRBJ2-1
TGTGCCAGCAAACTAGGCAATGAGCAGTTCTTC
CASKLGNEQFF
>TRBD2|19|TRBV11-2|-|TRBJ2-7
TGTGCCAGCAGCTTAGCGTCGGGACTAGCGGGGGGGCTATTCTACGAGCAGTACTTC
CASSLASGLAGGLFYEQYF
>TRBD1|15|TRBV6-5|-|TRBJ1-6
TGTGCCAGCAGCCGGACAGGGTACTATAATTCACCCCTCCACTTT
CASSRTGYYNSPLHF
>-|15|TRBV9|few|TRBJ2-7
TGTGCCAGCAGCCCTGGGACGGGGACCTCCTACGAGCAGTACTTC
CASSPGTGTSYEQYF
>TRBD1|13|TRBV2|-|TRBJ2-3
TGTGCCAAGGGGACAGCTAGCACAGATACGCAGTATTTT
CAKGTASTDTQYF
>-|15|TRBV19|-|TRBJ1-1
TGTGCCAGTAGTCCCCCGAGACCTTTGAACACTGAAGCTTTCTTT
CASSPPRPLNTEAFF
>-|12|TRBV10-1|-|TRBJ2-7
TGCGCCAGCAGTGAGCAGGGATACGAGCAGTACTTC
CASSEQGYEQYF
>-|16|TRBV5-4|-|TRBJ1-1
TGTGCCAGCAGCTTGGACGGGAGGACAGTGATCGCGCGAGCTTTCTTT
CASSLDGRTVIARAFF
>TRBD2|14|TRBV10-3|-|TRBJ2-7
TGTGCCATCAGACTAGCGGGAGAAATCCACGAGCAGTACTTC
CAIRLAGEIHEQYF
>-|14|TRBV5-1|-|TRBJ2-7
TGCGCCAGCAGCTTGGAGTTCAGATCCTACGAGCAGTACTTC
CASSLEFRSYEQYF
>-|16|TRBV25-1|-|TRBJ1-4
TGTGCCAGCAGTGGGCATGGGACGGCAACTAATGAAAAACTGTTTTTT
CASSGHGTATNEKLFF
>-|15|TRBV14|-|TRBJ1-6
TGTGCCAGCAGCCAAGGGACAAGGTATAATTCACCCCTCCACTTT
CASSQGTRYNSPLHF
>-|13|TRBV11-1|-|TRBJ1-4
TGTGCCAGCAGCCCACAGATCGGTGAAAAACTGTTTTTT
CASSPQIGEKLFF
>-|13|TRBV6-1|-|TRBJ1-1
TGTGCCAGCCGGGACATTTTGAACACTGAAGCTTTCTTT
CASRDILNTEAFF
>-|10|TRBV29-1|-|TRBJ1-1
TGCAGCGTTGAAGCCAGGGAAGCTTTCTTT
CSVEAREAFF
>TRBD1|16|TRBV10-2|-|TRBJ2-1
TGCGCCAGCAGAGAGTGGGGGGACAGGGGGACAGCTGAGCAGTTCTTC
CASREWGDRGTAEQFF
>-|14|TRBV19|few|TRBJ1-1
TGTGCCAGTAGTATAGGGACAGCCAACACTGAAGCTTTCTTT
CASSIGTANTEAFF
>TRBD1|17|TRBV10-3|-|TRBJ2-3
TGTGCCACCGCCAACCGAGGGGCAGGGGGCCGGACAGATACGCAGTATTTT
CATANRGAGGRTDTQYF
>-|14|TRBV4-1|-|TRBJ1-2
TGCGCCAGCAGTCCAACACGGGGAGGCTATGGCTACACCTTC
CASSPTRGGYGYTF
>-|14|TRBV5-1|-|TRBJ2-3
TGCGCCAGCAGCCCTTCGGGGAATCCAGATACGCAGTATTTT
CASSPSGNPDTQYF
>TRBD1|15|TRBV5-1|-|TRBJ1-5
TGCGCCAGCAGCTTGGGCGACAGGGTCAGTCAGCCCCAGCATTTT
CASSLGDRVSQPQHF
>-|15|TRBV7-9|-|TRBJ2-3
TGTGCCAGCAGCCTGCTGGCGGTTGACACAGATACGCAGTATTTT
CASSLLAVDTDTQYF
>-|14|TRBV28|-|TRBJ2-7
TGTGCCAGCAGTAGAGGCGGGTCAGCCTACGAGCAGTACTTC
CASSRGGSAYEQYF
>-|10|TRBV12-5|few|TRBJ2-1
TGTGCTAGTGGTTTAGACAATACGTTCTTC
CASGLDNTFF
>TRBD1|15|TRBV5-5|-|TRBJ1-2
TGTGCCAGCAGCCCAGGGACAGGGGGGAGCTATGGCTACACCTTC
CASSPGTGGSYGYTF
>-|19|TRBV13|-|TRBJ2-4
TGTGCGGAAGACACACCGGGACACCATTTTGGGATAGCCAAAAACATTCAGTACTTC
CAEDTPGHHFGIAKNIQYF
>-|13|TRBV7-9|-|TRBJ2-2
TGTGCCAGCAGCTTACAGGGGACCGGGGAGCTGTTTTTT
CASSLQGTGELFF